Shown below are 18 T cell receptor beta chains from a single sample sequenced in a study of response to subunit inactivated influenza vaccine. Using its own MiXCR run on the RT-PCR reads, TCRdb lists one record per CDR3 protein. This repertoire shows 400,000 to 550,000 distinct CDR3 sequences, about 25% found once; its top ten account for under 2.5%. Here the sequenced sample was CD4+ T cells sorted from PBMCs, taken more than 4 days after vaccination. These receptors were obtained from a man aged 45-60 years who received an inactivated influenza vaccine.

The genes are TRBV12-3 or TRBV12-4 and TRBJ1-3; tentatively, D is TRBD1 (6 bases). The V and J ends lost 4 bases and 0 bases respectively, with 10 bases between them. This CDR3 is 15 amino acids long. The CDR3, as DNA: TGTGCCAGCAGTTATACAGGGAACTCTGGAAACACCATATATTTT. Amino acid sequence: CASSYTGNSGNTIYF.

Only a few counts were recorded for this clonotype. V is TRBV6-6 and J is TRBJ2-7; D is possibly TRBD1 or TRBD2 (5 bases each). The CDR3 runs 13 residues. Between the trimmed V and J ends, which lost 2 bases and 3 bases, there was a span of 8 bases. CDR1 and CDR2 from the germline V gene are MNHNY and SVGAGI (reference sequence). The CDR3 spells CASSYNGGYEQYF. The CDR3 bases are TGTGCCAGCAGTTACAATGGGGGCTACGAGCAGTACTTC.

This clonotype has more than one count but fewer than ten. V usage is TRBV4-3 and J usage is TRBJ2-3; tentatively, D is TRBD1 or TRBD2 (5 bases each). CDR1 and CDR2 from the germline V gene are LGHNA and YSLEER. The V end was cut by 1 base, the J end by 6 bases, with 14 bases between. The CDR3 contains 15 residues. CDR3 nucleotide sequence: TGCGCCAGCAGCCAAGTCCGAACAGGACTGGATACGCAGTATTTT. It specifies CASSQVRTGLDTQYF.

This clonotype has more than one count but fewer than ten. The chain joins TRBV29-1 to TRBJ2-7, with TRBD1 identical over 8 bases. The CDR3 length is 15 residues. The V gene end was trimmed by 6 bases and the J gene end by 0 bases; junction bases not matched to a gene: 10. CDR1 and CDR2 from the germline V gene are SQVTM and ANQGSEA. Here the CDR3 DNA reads TGCAGCGTCACCCTTCCGGACAGGGCCTCCTACGAGCAGTACTTC. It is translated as CSVTLPDRASYEQYF.

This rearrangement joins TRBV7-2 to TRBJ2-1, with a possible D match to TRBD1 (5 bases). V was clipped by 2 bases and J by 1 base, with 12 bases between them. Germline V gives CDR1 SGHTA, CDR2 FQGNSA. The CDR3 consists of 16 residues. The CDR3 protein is CASSLQSGWSYNEQFF. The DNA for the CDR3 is TGTGCCAGCAGCTTACAGTCAGGGTGGTCCTACAATGAGCAGTTCTTC.

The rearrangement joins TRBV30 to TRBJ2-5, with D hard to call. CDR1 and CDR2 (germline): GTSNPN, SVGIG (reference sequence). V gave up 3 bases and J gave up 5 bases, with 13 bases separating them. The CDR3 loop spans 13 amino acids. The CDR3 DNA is TGTGCCTGGAGCCGCCACGGGCGGGAGACCCAGTACTTC. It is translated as CAWSRHGRETQYF.

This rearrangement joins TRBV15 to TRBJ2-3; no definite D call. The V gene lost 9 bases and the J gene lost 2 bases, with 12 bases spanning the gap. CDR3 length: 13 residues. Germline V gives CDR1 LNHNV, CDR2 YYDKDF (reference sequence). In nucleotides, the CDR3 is TGTGCCACTTCAGTTTCCGACACAGATACGCAGTATTTT. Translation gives CATSVSDTDTQYF.

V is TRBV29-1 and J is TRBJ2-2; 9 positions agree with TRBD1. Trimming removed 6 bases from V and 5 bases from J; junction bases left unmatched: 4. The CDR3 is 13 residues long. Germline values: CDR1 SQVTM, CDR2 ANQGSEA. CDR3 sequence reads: CSVAGQGTGELFF. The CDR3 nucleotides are TGCAGCGTAGCCGGACAGGGGACCGGGGAGCTGTTTTTT.

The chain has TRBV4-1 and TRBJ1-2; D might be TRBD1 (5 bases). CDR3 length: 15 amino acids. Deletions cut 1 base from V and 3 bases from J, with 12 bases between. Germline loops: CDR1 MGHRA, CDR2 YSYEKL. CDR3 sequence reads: CASSQVKGRDYGYTF. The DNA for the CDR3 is TGCGCCAGCAGCCAAGTGAAAGGCAGGGACTATGGCTACACCTTC.

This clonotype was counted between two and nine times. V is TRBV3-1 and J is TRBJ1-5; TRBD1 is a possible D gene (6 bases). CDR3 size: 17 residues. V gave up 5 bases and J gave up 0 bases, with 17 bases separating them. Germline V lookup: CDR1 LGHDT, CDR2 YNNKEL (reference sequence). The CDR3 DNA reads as TGTGCCAGCAGCTACGGTGGAGGGGGTGCTAGCAATCAGCCCCAGCATTTT. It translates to CASSYGGGGASNQPQHF. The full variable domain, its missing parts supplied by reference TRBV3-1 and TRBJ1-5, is DTAVSQTPKYLVTQMGNDKSIKCEQNLGHDTMYWYKQDSKKFLKIMFSYNNKELIINETVPNRFSPKSPDKAHLNLHINSLELGDSAVYFCASSYGGGGASNQPQHFGDGTRLSIL.

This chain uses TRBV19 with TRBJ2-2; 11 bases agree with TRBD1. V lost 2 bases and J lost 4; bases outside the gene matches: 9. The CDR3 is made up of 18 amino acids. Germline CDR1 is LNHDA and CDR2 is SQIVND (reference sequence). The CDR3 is CASSISVGQGAITGELFF. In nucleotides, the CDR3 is TGTGCCAGTAGTATATCCGTAGGACAGGGGGCCATCACCGGGGAGCTGTTTTTT.

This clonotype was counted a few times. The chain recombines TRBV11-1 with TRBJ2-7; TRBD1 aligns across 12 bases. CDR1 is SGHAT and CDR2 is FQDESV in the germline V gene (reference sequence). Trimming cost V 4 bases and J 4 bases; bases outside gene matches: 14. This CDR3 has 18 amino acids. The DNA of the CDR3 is TGTGCCAGCAGCTCAATTAAAATAACGGGACAGGGGGCTTACGAGCAGTACTTC. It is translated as CASSSIKITGQGAYEQYF.

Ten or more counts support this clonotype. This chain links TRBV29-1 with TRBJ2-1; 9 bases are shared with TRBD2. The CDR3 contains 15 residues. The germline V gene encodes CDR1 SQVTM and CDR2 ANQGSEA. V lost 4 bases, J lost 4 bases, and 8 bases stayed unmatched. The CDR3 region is CSVGSAGGNYNEQFF. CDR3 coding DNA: TGCAGCGTTGGTTCAGCGGGAGGAAATTACAATGAGCAGTTCTTC.

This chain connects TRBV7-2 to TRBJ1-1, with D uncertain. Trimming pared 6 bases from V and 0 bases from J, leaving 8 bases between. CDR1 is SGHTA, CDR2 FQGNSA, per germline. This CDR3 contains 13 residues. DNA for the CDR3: TGTGCCAGCAGGGGGAATATGAACACTGAAGCTTTCTTT. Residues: CASRGNMNTEAFF.

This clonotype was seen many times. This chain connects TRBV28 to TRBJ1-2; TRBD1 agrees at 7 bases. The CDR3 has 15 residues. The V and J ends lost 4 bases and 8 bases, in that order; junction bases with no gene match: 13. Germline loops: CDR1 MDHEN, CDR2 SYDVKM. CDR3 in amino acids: CASSSIRQGGLGYTF. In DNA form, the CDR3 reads TGTGCCAGCAGTTCTATCCGACAGGGAGGATTGGGCTACACCTTC.

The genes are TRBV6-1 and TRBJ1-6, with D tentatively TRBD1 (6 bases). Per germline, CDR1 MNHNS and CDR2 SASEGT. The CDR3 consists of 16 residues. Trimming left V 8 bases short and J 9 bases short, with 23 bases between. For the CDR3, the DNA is TGTGCCAGCGGATCAGCCCCCCACAGGGAAGGTTCACCCCTCCACTTT. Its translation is CASGSAPHREGSPLHF.

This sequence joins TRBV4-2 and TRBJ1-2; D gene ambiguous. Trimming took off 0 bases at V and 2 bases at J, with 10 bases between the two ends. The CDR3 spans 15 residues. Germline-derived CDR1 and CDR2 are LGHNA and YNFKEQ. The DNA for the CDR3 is TGTGCCAGCAGCCAAGACCGGAACGGGAACTATGGCTACACCTTC. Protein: CASSQDRNGNYGYTF.

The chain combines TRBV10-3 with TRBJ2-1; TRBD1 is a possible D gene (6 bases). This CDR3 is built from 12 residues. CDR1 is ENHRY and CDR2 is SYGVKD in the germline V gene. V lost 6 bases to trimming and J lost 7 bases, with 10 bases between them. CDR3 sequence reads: CAIRDQGNEQFF. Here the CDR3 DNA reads TGTGCCATCAGGGACCAGGGGAATGAGCAGTTCTTC.